A single sample is the source of the 17 T cell receptor beta chains below, sequenced in a study of patients and donors after allogeneic stem cell transplantation. TCRdb analysed the RT-PCR reads with MiXCR anew, one entry per CDR3 protein. The data contain about 960,000 distinct CDR3 sequences, about a sixth of them singletons. What was sequenced was blood, either unsorted or a sorted T cell fraction (not recorded which). These receptors came from a human donor who was either an allogeneic HSCT recipient or a stem cell or donor lymphocyte infusion donor (not recorded which). It is not recorded whose cells these are; they may come from a transplant donor.

V gene TRBV6-5 combines with J gene TRBJ1-1, with D uncertain. Germline V CDR1 and CDR2: MNHEY, SVGAGI. Trimming took 4 bases from V and 6 from J, leaving 15 bases between them. The CDR3 runs 14 residues. CDR3 loop: CASSSGSLGAEAFF. The CDR3 bases are TGTGCCAGCAGTTCCGGGAGCCTCGGGGCTGAAGCTTTCTTT.

The chain carries TRBV4-2 and TRBJ2-1; D is perhaps TRBD1 (5 bases). The CDR3 loop spans 15 amino acids. Germline CDR1 and CDR2: LGHNA and YNFKEQ. V dropped 2 bases and J dropped 0 bases, with 8 bases sitting between them. The CDR3 protein is CASSQLQVSYNEQFF. In nucleotides, the CDR3 is TGTGCCAGCAGCCAATTACAGGTCTCCTACAATGAGCAGTTCTTC.

This clonotype was detected a few times. V usage is TRBV4-1 and J usage is TRBJ2-5; D may be TRBD1 (5 bases). Germline V gene sequence: CDR1 MGHRA, CDR2 YSYEKL. V was trimmed by 1 base and J by 1 base, leaving 10 bases between them. This CDR3 region has 15 residues. CDR3 nucleotides: TGCGCCAGCAGCCAAGCTCGCCAGGGCCAAGAGACCCAGTACTTC. It is translated as CASSQARQGQETQYF.

This clonotype was detected only a few times. At one end the junction does not follow the germline gene, possibly because of a read error. The V gene is TRBV15, the J gene TRBJ1-4, with D hard to call. CDR3 size: 16 residues. The germline CDR1 and CDR2 sequences are LNHNV and YYDKDF (reference sequence). The CDR3 region is CATSRDTRMEREKLFF. Written as DNA, the CDR3 is TGTGCCACCAGCCGAGACACCCGAATGGAGAGAGAAAAACTGTTTTTT. Combining the CDR3 with reference TRBV15 and TRBJ1-4 gives the whole variable domain DAMVIQNPRYQVTQFGKPVTLSCSQTLNHNVMYWYQQKSSQAPKLLFHYYDKDFNNEADTPDNFQSRRPNTSFCFLDIRSPGLGDTAMYLCATSRDTRMEREKLFFGSGTQLSVL.

The rearrangement links TRBV20-1 to TRBJ2-7; no clear D gene. In germline, CDR1 is DFQATT, CDR2 SNEGSKA (reference sequence). The length of the CDR3 is 13 residues. V was cut by 5 bases and J by 0 bases, with 11 bases left in between. The CDR3 DNA reads as TGCAGTGCTGGCCGGCCCACCTCCTACGAGCAGTACTTC. As protein: CSAGRPTSYEQYF.

This clonotype was counted a few times. This chain links TRBV4-3 with TRBJ1-1; D remains unclear. CDR3 length: 16 amino acids. Trimming stripped 0 bases from V and 0 bases from J, with 11 bases between. CDR1 LGHNA and CDR2 YSLEER come from the germline V gene. CDR3 sequence (DNA): TGCGCCAGCAGCCAAGATCGGGGTGACTTGAACACTGAAGCTTTCTTT. Amino acid sequence: CASSQDRGDLNTEAFF.

There are many counts of this clonotype. This chain uses TRBV6-1 with TRBJ2-2, with 8 positions matching TRBD2. The CDR3 totals 15 residues. CDR1 MNHNS and CDR2 SASEGT come from the germline V gene. V was pared by 4 bases and J by 5 bases, with 6 bases of the junction left unmatched. CDR3 DNA: TGTGCCAGCAGTGGGGCGGAGCGGGGGACCGGGGAGCTGTTTTTT. Translating it yields CASSGAERGTGELFF.

V usage is TRBV5-1 and J usage is TRBJ2-7, with 10 bases matching TRBD1. Germline V lookup: CDR1 SGHRS, CDR2 YFSETQ. The CDR3 runs 15 residues. V gave up 4 bases and J gave up 7 bases; unmatched junction bases: 11. As DNA, the CDR3 is TGCGCCAGCAGCCCTGGGGACAGGGGACGGCGAGAGCAGTACTTC. Translating gives CASSPGDRGRREQYF. Full variable domain (rest looked up from reference TRBV5-1 and TRBJ2-7): KAGVTQTPRYLIKTRGQQVTLSCSPISGHRSVSWYQQTPGQGLQFLFEYFSETQRNKGNFPGRFSGRQFSNSRSEMNVSTLELGDSALYLCASSPGDRGRREQYFGPGTRLTVT.

This clonotype came up a few times. The chain couples TRBV25-1 to TRBJ1-6, with a weak D call TRBD1 (6 bases). CDR3 length: 14 residues. V was clipped by 7 bases and J by 8 bases, with 15 bases between them. CDR1 and CDR2 from the germline V gene are MGHDK and SYGVNS. Here the CDR3 reads CASNWGGVDSPLHF. The CDR3 coding sequence is TGTGCCAGCAACTGGGGGGGCGTGGATTCACCCCTCCACTTT.

Many counts were recorded for this clonotype. The chain is built from TRBV5-6 and TRBJ2-3; D is possibly TRBD2 (5 bases). Trimming pared 0 bases from V and 10 bases from J, leaving 12 bases between. CDR1 SGHDT and CDR2 YYEEEE come from the germline V gene. This CDR3 has 13 residues. The CDR3 DNA is TGTGCCAGCAGCTTGGAGAGGGTAGACTCGCAGTATTTT. Protein sequence: CASSLERVDSQYF.

The chain is built from TRBV5-6 and TRBJ1-1; 9 bases map to TRBD1. Germline lookup yields CDR1 SGHDT and CDR2 YYEEEE. CDR3 length: 15 amino acids. Losses at the gene ends were 3 bases for V and 6 bases for J; bases not matched to a gene: 9. Here the CDR3 reads CASSWDRALFPEAFF. CDR3 bases: TGTGCCAGCAGCTGGGACAGGGCTCTTTTTCCTGAAGCTTTCTTT.

A few counts support this clonotype. V gene TRBV20-1 combines with J gene TRBJ2-1; 16 bases line up with TRBD2. Germline V CDR1 and CDR2: DFQATT, SNEGSKA (reference sequence). With 1 base clipped from V and 8 bases from J, the junction kept 5 bases outside the gene matches. This CDR3 region has 16 residues. DNA of the CDR3: TGCAGTGCTAGAGCCCCGGGACTAGCGGGGGGGGATGAGCAGTTCTTC. This sequence encodes CSARAPGLAGGDEQFF.

The CDR3: CASGSRTSGTLYEQYF. CDR3 in DNA: TGTGCTAGTGGTTCCCGGACTAGCGGGACCCTCTACGAGCAGTACTTC. This rearrangement joins TRBV12-5 to TRBJ2-7, with 12 nucleotides matching TRBD2. CDR1 and CDR2 (germline): LGHNT, FRNRAP. This CDR3 is built from 16 residues. The junction had 7 bases not matched to a gene; V was cut back by 4 bases and J by 3 bases.

This sequence joins TRBV7-3 and TRBJ2-7; 10 bases line up with TRBD2. Germline V lookup: CDR1 SGHTA, CDR2 FQGTGA. This CDR3 has 15 residues. V trimming: 1 base; J trimming: 3 bases; junction bases outside the gene matches: 3. In nucleotides, the CDR3 is TGTGCCAGCAGCTTAATAGCGGGAGGTTTCTACGAGCAGTACTTC. Amino acid sequence: CASSLIAGGFYEQYF. The variable domain in full, with the rest retrieved from reference TRBV7-3 and TRBJ2-7, is GAGVSQTPSNKVTEKGKYVELRCDPISGHTALYWYRQSLGQGPEFLIYFQGTGAADDSGLPNDRFFAVRPEGSVSTLKIQRTERGDSAVYLCASSLIAGGFYEQYFGPGTRLTVT.

The chain uses TRBV5-1 and TRBJ1-1, with D perhaps matching TRBD1 (5 bases). V was trimmed by 4 bases and J by 3 bases, leaving 13 bases between them. Germline values: CDR1 SGHRS, CDR2 YFSETQ. CDR3 length: 14 residues. This CDR3 reads CASSQSGTDTEAFF. The CDR3 DNA sequence: TGCGCCAGCAGCCAGAGCGGGACCGACACTGAAGCTTTCTTT.

The CDR3 here is CASSQRTGIGEQYF. The CDR3 nucleotides are TGTGCCAGCAGCCAGAGGACAGGGATTGGCGAGCAGTACTTC. The chain is built from TRBV13 and TRBJ2-7; TRBD1 agrees at 8 bases. This CDR3 is 14 amino acids long. CDR1 is PRHDT and CDR2 is FYEKMQ in the germline V gene (reference sequence). Trimming at V came to 5 bases and at J to 6 bases, leaving 9 bases not matched to a gene.

This clonotype was observed at least ten times. This chain connects TRBV6-2 or TRBV6-3 to TRBJ2-2; TRBD1 might be the D (5 bases). V lost 5 bases, J lost 5 bases, and 9 bases lay in between. Germline CDR1 MNHEY, CDR2 SVGEGT. The CDR3 extends over 13 amino acids. CDR3 loop: CASSRSGTGELFF. The CDR3 bases are TGTGCCAGCAGTCGCTCAGGGACCGGGGAGCTGTTTTTT.